A single sample gave rise to the 7 T cell receptor beta chains below, sequenced in a study of blood T cell repertoires in COVID-19. Only in-frame clones appear in the TCRdb table, and some are missing; sequencing was by immunoSEQ multiplex PCR. The sample records over 200,000 clones, over 80% being singletons. The sample was PBMCs or T cells enriched from blood (not recorded which). The source is a young woman who had been exposed to COVID-19.

The V and J genes are TRBV14 and TRBJ1-2; 9 bases line up with TRBD1. CDR3 size: 15 residues. In germline, CDR1 is SGHDN, CDR2 FVKESK. The J segment lost 4 bases and the V segment lost 3 bases, leaving 6 bases of the junction unmatched. CDR3 region: CASSQTGGPIYGYTF. Written as DNA, the CDR3 is TGTGCCAGCAGCCAGACAGGGGGTCCGATCTATGGCTACACCTTC.

The chain joins TRBV5-1 to TRBJ1-2; 8 nucleotides match TRBD1. With 4 bases clipped from V and 4 bases from J, the junction kept 6 bases outside the gene matches. The germline V gene has CDR1 SGHRS and CDR2 YFSETQ. The CDR3 runs 14 residues. This CDR3 reads CASSTGQGGYGYTF. The CDR3, as DNA: TGCGCCAGCAGCACAGGACAGGGAGGCTATGGCTACACCTTC.

This clone was picked up a small number of times. The chain employs TRBV29-1 and TRBJ2-3, with TRBD2 matching over 7 bases. The ends lost 6 bases at V and 1 base at J; junction bases unmatched: 4. CDR1 is SQVTM, CDR2 ANQGSEA, per germline. This CDR3 spans 13 amino acids. CDR3 region: CSVPAGRTDTQYF. CDR3 nucleotide sequence: TGCAGCGTACCAGCGGGACGCACAGATACGCAGTATTTT.

This clone came up a few times. V is TRBV5-5 and J is TRBJ2-7, with a tentative D call TRBD2 (6 bases). V lost 4 bases, J lost 0 bases, and 14 bases lay in between. Per germline, CDR1 SGHKS and CDR2 YYEKEE (reference sequence). CDR3 length equals 15 residues. This CDR3 reads CASSNLATTSYEQYF. The CDR3 DNA reads TGTGCCAGCAGCAACCTAGCGACAACCTCCTACGAGCAGTACTTC.

The chain links TRBV28 to TRBJ1-1, with D tentatively TRBD1 (6 bases). V was pared by 6 bases and J by 4 bases, with 15 bases between. Germline V gene data show CDR1 as MDHEN and CDR2 as SYDVKM. The CDR3 loop spans 14 amino acids. The CDR3 here is CASSYTGQTTEAFF. The CDR3 DNA reads as TGTGCCAGCAGCTATACAGGGCAGACCACTGAAGCTTTCTTT.

The J gene is TRBJ2-1, the V gene TRBV5-1; 11 nucleotides agree with TRBD2. The ends lost 4 bases at V and 7 bases at J; junction bases unmatched: 7. Germline V gene data show CDR1 as SGHRS and CDR2 as YFSETQ. The CDR3 extends over 15 amino acids. The DNA for the CDR3 is TGCGCCAGCAGCCTGGGACTAGCGGCAATTAATGAGCAGTTCTTC. Amino acids: CASSLGLAAINEQFF.

This sequence joins TRBV6-5 and TRBJ1-2; D is undetermined. The CDR3 spans 15 residues. The germline CDR1 and CDR2 sequences are MNHEY and SVGAGI. The V and J ends lost 7 bases and 4 bases respectively, with 19 bases between them. CDR3 sequence reads: CASKRFRRVTYGYTF. In DNA, the CDR3 is TGTGCCAGCAAACGTTTCCGCCGAGTAACCTATGGCTACACCTTC.